The 10 T cell receptor beta chains in this list originate from one sample, sequenced in a study of T cell clonotyping in hematopoietic cell transplantation. Only in-frame clones appear in the TCRdb table, and some are missing; sequencing was by immunoSEQ multiplex PCR. The sample includes about 5,300 clones, around 27% of them seen just once. Material: peripheral blood mononuclear cells, obtained 180 days after allogeneic stem cell transplant. The receptors come from a male patient aged 35-55 years who had an allogeneic stem cell transplant from an unrelated donor, so the T cells may come from the graft donor. Some clones in this sample may be carry-over from other donors' samples.

V usage is TRBV6-7 and J usage is TRBJ2-7; D remains unclear. TRBV6-7 is labeled an ORF, and its function is uncertain. This CDR3 contains 17 residues. The germline V and J ends were trimmed by 0 bases and 3 bases, with 18 bases remaining between them. CDR3 in DNA: TGTGCCAGCAGTTACTCGGAGACTCGCGAACTCGACTACGAGCAGTACTTC. It codes for CASSYSETRELDYEQYF.

This chain joins TRBV6-5 and TRBJ1-2; no definite D call. The CDR3 runs to 13 residues. Trimming shortened V by 2 bases and J by 3 bases, and 7 bases separated the two germline ends. Germline-derived CDR1 and CDR2 are MNHEY and SVGAGI. The CDR3 nucleotides read TGTGCCAGCAGTTACGGGAGTGACTATGGCTACACCTTC. Amino acid sequence: CASSYGSDYGYTF.

The chain is built from TRBV29-1 and TRBJ1-5; the D gene is possibly TRBD1 (6 bases). This CDR3 has 13 residues. Trimming removed 6 bases from V and 3 bases from J, with 12 bases in between. The V gene's germline CDR1 is SQVTM and CDR2 ANQGSEA. Here the CDR3 DNA reads TGCAGCGTCCGGGACAATTTCAATCAGCCCCAGCATTTT. It is translated as CSVRDNFNQPQHF.

The gene calls are TRBV4-1 and TRBJ2-7; D is uncertain. Trimming removed 2 bases at V and 0 bases at J, with 14 bases between. The germline gives CDR1 MGHRA, CDR2 YSYEKL. The CDR3 length is 16 residues. CDR3 sequence: CASSQIILPSSYEQYF. CDR3 DNA sequence: TGCGCCAGCAGCCAAATCATCCTCCCTAGCTCCTACGAGCAGTACTTC.

J is TRBJ2-3 and V is TRBV14, with D maybe TRBD1 (6 bases). V gave up 2 bases and J gave up 1 base, with 13 bases separating them. CDR1 is SGHDN, CDR2 FVKESK, per germline. The CDR3 length is 16 residues. This chain's CDR3 is CASSQFRGSGTDTQYF. The CDR3 DNA is TGTGCCAGCAGCCAATTCAGGGGTTCCGGCACAGATACGCAGTATTTT.

The gene calls are TRBV9 and TRBJ2-7; no definite D call. CDR1 is SGDLS and CDR2 is YYNGEE in the germline V gene. Trimming pared 2 bases from V and 0 bases from J, leaving 9 bases between. The CDR3 has 14 residues. CDR3 protein: CASSVSGNSYEQYF. Here the CDR3 DNA reads TGTGCCAGCAGCGTCTCAGGAAACTCCTACGAGCAGTACTTC.

The V and J genes are TRBV6-5 and TRBJ2-1, with D perhaps matching TRBD2 (5 bases). The CDR3 is 16 amino acids. Looked up from germline, CDR1 is MNHEY and CDR2 is SVGAGI. Trimming stripped 2 bases from V and 2 bases from J, with 13 bases between. CDR3 bases: TGTGCCAGCAGTTACGTGGGGAGCTCCCCCTACAATGAGCAGTTCTTC. It encodes CASSYVGSSPYNEQFF.

The rearrangement joins TRBV25-1 to TRBJ1-2, with TRBD1 identical over 7 bases. There are 15 residues in the CDR3. Germline V gives CDR1 MGHDK, CDR2 SYGVNS. The ends lost 4 bases at V and 3 bases at J; junction bases unmatched: 8. CDR3 DNA sequence: TGTGCCAGCAGTGGGAGGGACAGTTCGGACTATGGCTACACCTTC. It specifies CASSGRDSSDYGYTF.

J is TRBJ1-1 and V is TRBV7-2; the D is unclear. There are 13 residues in the CDR3. Germline-derived CDR1 and CDR2 are SGHTA and FQGNSA. Trimming removed 0 bases at V and 3 bases at J, with 5 bases between. The CDR3 sequence is CASSLAGYTEAFF. CDR3 DNA sequence: TGTGCCAGCAGCTTAGCGGGGTACACTGAAGCTTTCTTT.

This clone was seen a handful of times. The gene calls are TRBV4-3 and TRBJ1-5; TRBD1 is a possible D gene (6 bases). Germline CDR1 LGHNA, CDR2 YSLEER. The V end was cut by 5 bases, the J end by 2 bases, with 13 bases between. The CDR3 has 15 amino acids. The CDR3 DNA follows: TGCGCCAGCAGCTACAACAGGGACCGCAATCAGCCCCAGCATTTT. This encodes CASSYNRDRNQPQHF.